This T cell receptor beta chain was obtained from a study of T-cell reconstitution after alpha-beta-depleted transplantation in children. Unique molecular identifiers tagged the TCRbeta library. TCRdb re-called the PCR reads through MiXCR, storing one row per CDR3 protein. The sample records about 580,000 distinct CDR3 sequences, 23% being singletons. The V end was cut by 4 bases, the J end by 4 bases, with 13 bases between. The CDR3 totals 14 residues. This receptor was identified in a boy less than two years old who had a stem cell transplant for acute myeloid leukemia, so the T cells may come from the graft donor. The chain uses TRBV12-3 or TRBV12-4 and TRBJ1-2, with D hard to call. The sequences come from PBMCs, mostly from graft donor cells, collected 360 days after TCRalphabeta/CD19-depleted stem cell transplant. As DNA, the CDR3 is TGTGCCAGCAGTTCCTCCCACGGGTCCTATGGCTACACCTTC. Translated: CASSSSHGSYGYTF.